This is a list of T cell receptor beta chains from one sample in a study of cytomegalovirus exposure and HLA in healthy donors. Libraries were prepared by immunoSEQ multiplex PCR; TCRdb keeps only in-frame clonotypes and omits some of them. The table includes roughly 80,000 clones, over 60% detected once. Sequenced material: PBMCs. These receptors were collected from a male donor in good health and CMV-seropositive. CDR3s include the opening cysteine and the closing phenylalanine or tryptophan. The order of the fields is D gene, clone size, J gene, V gene, CDR3 protein, CDR3 DNA. The D gene is left open where the match is weak. Clone size, where shown, is once, few, many, or a class for clones that have expanded.

d_call: TRBD2
clone_size: NA
j_call: TRBJ2-1
v_call: TRBV5-5
cdr3_aa: CASSTGTREYNEQFF
cdr3_nt: TGTGCCAGCAGCACGGGGACTAGAGAATACAATGAGCAGTTCTTC

d_call: TRBD2
clone_size: NA
j_call: TRBJ2-2
v_call: TRBV7-2
cdr3_aa: CASSLGAGGNWMATGELFF
cdr3_nt: TGTGCCAGCAGCTTAGGGGCGGGAGGAAATTGGATGGCCACCGGGGAGCTGTTTTTT

d_call: NA
clone_size: NA
j_call: TRBJ2-3
v_call: TRBV11-3
cdr3_aa: CASSLRLQGGGTDTQYF
cdr3_nt: TGTGCCAGCAGCCTCCGACTACAGGGAGGGGGCACAGATACGCAGTATTTT

d_call: TRBD2
clone_size: NA
j_call: TRBJ2-7
v_call: TRBV6-1
cdr3_aa: CASKREGFHEQYF
cdr3_nt: TGTGCCAGCAAACGGGAGGGTTTCCACGAGCAGTACTTC

d_call: TRBD2
clone_size: NA
j_call: TRBJ2-7
v_call: TRBV11-3
cdr3_aa: CASSSGGGRGYEQYF
cdr3_nt: TGTGCCAGCAGCTCCGGGGGGGGGCGCGGATACGAGCAGTACTTC

d_call: TRBD1
clone_size: NA
j_call: TRBJ2-7
v_call: TRBV29-1
cdr3_aa: CSVEVGTGGYEQYF
cdr3_nt: TGCAGCGTTGAAGTGGGGACAGGGGGCTACGAGCAGTACTTC

d_call: TRBD2
clone_size: NA
j_call: TRBJ2-2
v_call: TRBV2
cdr3_aa: CASRVREGPGELFF
cdr3_nt: TGTGCCAGCAGGGTGCGGGAGGGCCCCGGGGAGCTGTTTTTT

d_call: NA
clone_size: NA
j_call: TRBJ1-5
v_call: TRBV28
cdr3_aa: CASSLNQSPPQHF
cdr3_nt: TGTGCCAGCAGTTTAAACCAGTCACCGCCCCAGCATTTT

d_call: NA
clone_size: NA
j_call: TRBJ2-1
v_call: TRBV11-2
cdr3_aa: CASSSVERVPYNEQFF
cdr3_nt: TGTGCCAGCAGCTCAGTCGAGCGCGTCCCCTACAATGAGCAGTTCTTC

d_call: NA
clone_size: NA
j_call: TRBJ1-4
v_call: TRBV7-9
cdr3_aa: CASSQIRTDNEKLFF
cdr3_nt: TGTGCCAGCAGCCAGATTCGGACAGATAATGAAAAACTGTTTTTT

d_call: TRBD1
clone_size: once
j_call: TRBJ1-1
v_call: TRBV7-2
cdr3_aa: CASSLTGTANTEAFF
cdr3_nt: TGTGCCAGCAGCTTGACCGGGACAGCGAACACTGAAGCTTTCTTT

d_call: NA
clone_size: NA
j_call: TRBJ2-7
v_call: TRBV9
cdr3_aa: CASSVEWRGYEQYF
cdr3_nt: TGTGCCAGCAGCGTAGAGTGGAGAGGTTACGAGCAGTACTTC

d_call: NA
clone_size: NA
j_call: TRBJ2-5
v_call: TRBV6-1
cdr3_aa: CASSEGGLWQETQYF
cdr3_nt: TGTGCCAGCAGCGAGGGTGGTTTATGGCAAGAGACCCAGTACTTC

d_call: TRBD2
clone_size: NA
j_call: TRBJ2-7
v_call: TRBV5-5
cdr3_aa: CASSSWTSGGFYEQYF
cdr3_nt: TGTGCCAGCAGCTCCTGGACTAGCGGGGGGTTCTACGAGCAGTACTTC

d_call: TRBD2
clone_size: NA
j_call: TRBJ2-7
v_call: TRBV5-1
cdr3_aa: CASSPWEGWEQYF
cdr3_nt: TGCGCCAGCAGCCCGTGGGAGGGATGGGAGCAGTACTTC

d_call: NA
clone_size: NA
j_call: TRBJ2-4
v_call: TRBV30
cdr3_aa: CAWSIGVAKNIQYF
cdr3_nt: TGTGCCTGGAGTATAGGGGTGGCCAAAAACATTCAGTACTTC

d_call: NA
clone_size: NA
j_call: TRBJ2-7
v_call: TRBV6-5
cdr3_aa: CASSNVGLTGWQYF
cdr3_nt: TGTGCCAGCAGCAACGTCGGCCTTACAGGGTGGCAGTACTTC

d_call: TRBD2
clone_size: few
j_call: TRBJ2-7
v_call: TRBV6-1
cdr3_aa: CASRGLAGGSEQYF
cdr3_nt: TGTGCCAGCCGAGGACTAGCGGGGGGTAGCGAGCAGTACTTC

d_call: NA
clone_size: NA
j_call: TRBJ1-2
v_call: TRBV6-6
cdr3_aa: CASAGVNYGYTF
cdr3_nt: TGTGCCAGCGCAGGGGTCAACTATGGCTACACCTTC

d_call: TRBD2
clone_size: NA
j_call: TRBJ2-7
v_call: TRBV18
cdr3_aa: CASSRTTSGDPYEQYF
cdr3_nt: TGTGCCAGCTCACGGACGACTAGCGGGGATCCCTACGAGCAGTACTTC

d_call: NA
clone_size: NA
j_call: TRBJ2-2
v_call: TRBV18
cdr3_aa: CASSDMKTTGELFF
cdr3_nt: TGTGCCAGCTCCGACATGAAGACCACCGGGGAGCTGTTTTTT

d_call: NA
clone_size: once
j_call: TRBJ1-3
v_call: TRBV7-9
cdr3_aa: CATVDRPTSGNTIYF
cdr3_nt: TGTGCCACCGTAGACAGGCCTACCTCTGGAAACACCATATATTTT

d_call: TRBD1
clone_size: NA
j_call: TRBJ1-2
v_call: TRBV5-5
cdr3_aa: CASSTSGTGLGYTF
cdr3_nt: TGTGCCAGCAGCACTTCTGGGACAGGGCTTGGCTACACCTTC

d_call: NA
clone_size: NA
j_call: TRBJ2-3
v_call: TRBV7-9
cdr3_aa: CASSPRDSTDTQYF
cdr3_nt: TGTGCCAGCAGCCCCCGGGACTCTACAGATACGCAGTATTTT

d_call: NA
clone_size: once
j_call: TRBJ1-5
v_call: TRBV4-1
cdr3_aa: CASSQDGGLGNQPQHF
cdr3_nt: TGCGCCAGCAGCCAAGACGGGGGGCTGGGGAATCAGCCCCAGCATTTT

d_call: TRBD1
clone_size: few
j_call: TRBJ2-7
v_call: TRBV5-1
cdr3_aa: CASSPVGGRQGAGEQYF
cdr3_nt: TGCGCCAGCAGCCCGGTGGGGGGGAGACAGGGGGCTGGAGAGCAGTACTTC

d_call: TRBD1
clone_size: NA
j_call: TRBJ1-2
v_call: TRBV20-1
cdr3_aa: CSAPGQGRYTF
cdr3_nt: TGCAGTGCACCCGGACAGGGGCGCTACACCTTC

d_call: NA
clone_size: NA
j_call: TRBJ1-1
v_call: TRBV30
cdr3_aa: CAWARGTEAFF
cdr3_nt: TGTGCCTGGGCCCGGGGGACTGAAGCTTTCTTT

d_call: NA
clone_size: NA
j_call: TRBJ1-1
v_call: TRBV10-1
cdr3_aa: CASSVLGVPNTEAFF
cdr3_nt: TGCGCCAGCAGTGTTTTAGGGGTTCCGAACACTGAAGCTTTCTTT

d_call: TRBD1
clone_size: NA
j_call: TRBJ1-2
v_call: TRBV28
cdr3_aa: CASSLSLGQGALGYTF
cdr3_nt: TGTGCCAGCAGTTTAAGTCTAGGGCAGGGGGCGCTCGGCTACACCTTC

d_call: NA
clone_size: NA
j_call: TRBJ2-1
v_call: TRBV11-2
cdr3_aa: CASSLAGVGEQFF
cdr3_nt: TGTGCCAGCAGCTTAGCGGGGGTGGGTGAGCAGTTCTTC

d_call: NA
clone_size: NA
j_call: TRBJ1-5
v_call: TRBV7-9
cdr3_aa: CASSLKGDQPQHF
cdr3_nt: TGTGCCAGCAGCTTAAAAGGAGATCAGCCCCAGCATTTT

d_call: TRBD1
clone_size: NA
j_call: TRBJ1-2
v_call: TRBV9
cdr3_aa: CASSADQRTGSNYGYTF
cdr3_nt: TGTGCCAGCAGCGCAGACCAACGGACAGGCTCTAACTATGGCTACACCTTC

d_call: TRBD2
clone_size: few
j_call: TRBJ2-2
v_call: TRBV11-2
cdr3_aa: CASSGGLAGSAGELFF
cdr3_nt: TGTGCCAGCAGCGGGGGACTAGCGGGATCTGCCGGGGAGCTGTTTTTT

d_call: NA
clone_size: NA
j_call: TRBJ2-6
v_call: TRBV6-7
cdr3_aa: CASRTTGLPGANVLTF
cdr3_nt: TGTGCCAGCAGAACCACAGGGCTGCCTGGGGCCAACGTCCTGACTTTC

d_call: TRBD1
clone_size: NA
j_call: TRBJ1-2
v_call: TRBV7-8
cdr3_aa: CASSLSRQGGRGYTF
cdr3_nt: TGTGCCAGCAGCTTATCCCGGCAGGGGGGCCGTGGCTACACCTTC

d_call: TRBD2
clone_size: NA
j_call: TRBJ2-3
v_call: TRBV6-1
cdr3_aa: CASSEVPSGRGRDTQYF
cdr3_nt: TGTGCCAGCAGTGAGGTCCCTAGCGGGAGGGGGAGAGATACGCAGTATTTT

d_call: NA
clone_size: NA
j_call: TRBJ2-2
v_call: TRBV21-1
cdr3_aa: CASSTGTGTNTGELFF
cdr3_nt: TGTGCCAGCAGCACCGGGACAGGTACGAACACCGGGGAGCTGTTTTTT

d_call: NA
clone_size: NA
j_call: TRBJ2-7
v_call: TRBV28
cdr3_aa: CASLKVSGSYEQYF
cdr3_nt: TGTGCCAGCTTAAAAGTTTCGGGCTCCTACGAGCAGTACTTC

d_call: TRBD2
clone_size: NA
j_call: TRBJ2-2
v_call: TRBV5-6
cdr3_aa: CASSLGSAGTTGELFF
cdr3_nt: TGTGCCAGCAGCTTGGGTTCAGCGGGAACCACCGGGGAGCTGTTTTTT

d_call: TRBD1
clone_size: few
j_call: TRBJ2-4
v_call: TRBV18
cdr3_aa: CASSQELPGQGAKNIQYF
cdr3_nt: TGTGCCAGCTCACAAGAGCTTCCGGGACAGGGTGCCAAAAACATTCAGTACTTC

d_call: NA
clone_size: NA
j_call: TRBJ2-7
v_call: TRBV19
cdr3_aa: CASKKDSLLSYEQYF
cdr3_nt: TGTGCCAGTAAGAAGGACAGTCTACTCTCCTACGAGCAGTACTTC

d_call: NA
clone_size: NA
j_call: TRBJ1-5
v_call: TRBV6-1
cdr3_aa: CASSAGEGQPQHF
cdr3_nt: TGTGCCAGCAGTGCAGGGGAGGGTCAGCCCCAGCATTTT

d_call: NA
clone_size: once
j_call: TRBJ1-4
v_call: TRBV6-5
cdr3_aa: CASSYSRQGKEKLFF
cdr3_nt: TGTGCCAGCAGTTACTCGCGGCAGGGGAAGGAAAAACTGTTTTTT

d_call: TRBD1
clone_size: few
j_call: TRBJ2-7
v_call: TRBV4-1
cdr3_aa: CASRKGQGVVEQYF
cdr3_nt: TGCGCCAGCAGGAAGGGACAGGGGGTCGTCGAGCAGTACTTC

d_call: NA
clone_size: NA
j_call: TRBJ2-2
v_call: TRBV5-6
cdr3_aa: CASSLVSLRNTGELFF
cdr3_nt: TGTGCCAGCAGCTTGGTTTCCCTAAGGAACACCGGGGAGCTGTTTTTT

d_call: TRBD1
clone_size: NA
j_call: TRBJ2-4
v_call: TRBV11-2
cdr3_aa: CASSKGQGGTKNIQYF
cdr3_nt: TGTGCCAGCAGCAAAGGACAGGGTGGAACCAAAAACATTCAGTACTTC

d_call: TRBD1
clone_size: NA
j_call: TRBJ1-2
v_call: TRBV7-9
cdr3_aa: CASSVGQGETRGYTF
cdr3_nt: TGTGCCAGCAGCGTAGGACAGGGTGAGACAAGGGGCTACACCTTC

d_call: TRBD1
clone_size: NA
j_call: TRBJ2-7
v_call: TRBV7-9
cdr3_aa: CASSSQMGQEGSYEQYF
cdr3_nt: TGTGCCAGCAGCTCTCAAATGGGACAGGAGGGGTCCTACGAGCAGTACTTC

d_call: NA
clone_size: NA
j_call: TRBJ2-1
v_call: TRBV2
cdr3_aa: CASRQERSSYNEQFF
cdr3_nt: TGTGCCAGCAGACAAGAGCGGTCCTCCTACAATGAGCAGTTCTTC

d_call: TRBD2
clone_size: few
j_call: TRBJ2-2
v_call: TRBV7-8
cdr3_aa: CASSSSGRDHTGELFF
cdr3_nt: TGTGCCAGCAGCTCTAGCGGGAGGGACCACACCGGGGAGCTGTTTTTT

d_call: TRBD1
clone_size: NA
j_call: TRBJ2-7
v_call: TRBV6-6
cdr3_aa: CASRKGQGAYEQYF
cdr3_nt: TGTGCCAGCAGGAAAGGACAGGGAGCCTACGAGCAGTACTTC

d_call: TRBD2
clone_size: NA
j_call: TRBJ2-3
v_call: TRBV18
cdr3_aa: CASFLGLAGDTQYF
cdr3_nt: TGTGCCAGCTTCTTGGGACTAGCGGGAGATACGCAGTATTTT

d_call: TRBD2
clone_size: NA
j_call: TRBJ2-5
v_call: TRBV6-1
cdr3_aa: CASRVLGTGGETQYF
cdr3_nt: TGTGCCAGCAGGGTGCTTGGTACGGGAGGAGAGACCCAGTACTTC

d_call: NA
clone_size: once
j_call: TRBJ2-3
v_call: TRBV6-1
cdr3_aa: CASRRPGTLGTQYF
cdr3_nt: TGTGCCAGCAGAAGGCCCGGGACACTTGGTACGCAGTATTTT

d_call: TRBD2
clone_size: few
j_call: TRBJ2-5
v_call: TRBV7-2
cdr3_aa: CASRLTSVQETQYF
cdr3_nt: TGTGCCAGCAGACTAACTAGCGTTCAAGAGACCCAGTACTTC

d_call: NA
clone_size: few
j_call: TRBJ2-1
v_call: TRBV6-5
cdr3_aa: CASSYSGGEQFF
cdr3_nt: TGTGCCAGCAGTTACTCGGGGGGTGAGCAGTTCTTC